This T cell receptor beta chain originates from a study of T-cell memory formation after mild COVID-19. On this clonotype: As yet, its antigen is unknown.

Germline V gene lookup returns CDR1 SQVTM and CDR2 ANQGSEA. With 6 bases removed from V and 7 bases from J, the gap between germline ends came to 22 bases. The CDR3 runs 15 residues. Employing constant-segment primers, 5'RACE generated TCR alpha and TCR beta cDNA libraries bearing sample barcodes and UMIs. TCRdb reanalysed the 5' RACE reads using MiXCR and keeps one entry per CDR3 protein. This sample has 150,000 to 200,000 distinct CDR3 sequences, with 25% to 40% found just once. The study, taken as a whole, reports: Mostly located in CM and EM were contracting CD4+ clones, with contracting CD8+ clones located in EMRA. Later expanders leaned CD4+, whereas clones that contracted between day 15 and 85 were balanced CD4/CD8.

The TCR was taken from an adult woman who had mild COVID-19 (a few samples of this study predate the infection). Cell type and time point are not known. The chain has TRBV29-1 and TRBJ2-1; D possibly matches TRBD1 or TRBD2 (5 bases each). Sequencing was performed on PBMCs or a T cell subset sorted from them (not recorded which). In nucleotides, the CDR3 is TGCAGCGTCGTTCCGGGGACGCGTATTAGGAATGAGCAGTTCTTC. Its protein is CSVVPGTRIRNEQFF.